This TCR beta chain originates from a study of response to subunit inactivated influenza vaccine. TCRdb processed the RT-PCR reads anew with MiXCR; each CDR3 protein has one entry. The repertoire holds approximately 570,000 distinct CDR3 sequences, with 7.6% as singletons. Germline V gives CDR1 ENHRY, CDR2 SYGVKD. V lost 4 bases, J lost 6 bases, and 10 bases lay in between. The CDR3 totals 13 residues. The sequence was obtained from a man aged 45 to 75 who received an inactivated influenza vaccine. Sample: PBMCs from blood, taken about 24 months after vaccination. This chain joins TRBV10-3 and TRBJ2-1; maybe TRBD2 (6 bases). CDR3 bases: TGTGCCATCAGTGCATATAGCGGCAATGAGCAGTTCTTC. It is translated as CAISAYSGNEQFF.